Presented here are 21 T cell receptor beta chains from one specimen sequenced in a study of chemoradiotherapy in HPV16-positive cancers. The data were produced by immunoSEQ multiplex PCR, yet TCRdb's version contains in-frame clones alone and is incomplete. This sample carries some 16,000 clones, around 78% of them seen once, and the ten largest clones take around 9.9%. This material was acquired from a patient who underwent chemoradiotherapy. The receptor set was obtained from a human donor with HPV-associated anogenital cancer.

This chain links TRBV18 with TRBJ1-3; no reliable D call. The germline V and J ends were trimmed by 3 bases and 4 bases, with 19 bases remaining between them. Germline V lookup: CDR1 KGHSH, CDR2 LQKENI. The CDR3 totals 17 residues. The CDR3 loop is CASSPILGGSTGNTIYF. The DNA of the CDR3 is TGTGCCAGCTCACCTATCCTGGGAGGGTCAACCGGAAACACCATATATTTT.

The chain is built from TRBV19 and TRBJ1-6, with D uncertain. Deletions cut 5 bases from V and 6 bases from J, with 11 bases between. Germline V gene sequence: CDR1 LNHDA, CDR2 SQIVND (reference sequence). The CDR3 is 14 residues long. CDR3 residues: CASSLGNLNSPLHF. The CDR3 DNA follows: TGTGCCAGTAGTCTCGGCAACCTTAATTCACCCCTCCACTTT.

The genes are TRBV4-1 and TRBJ2-2, with D possibly being TRBD1 or TRBD2 (6 bases each). Germline V gene data show CDR1 as MGHRA and CDR2 as YSYEKL. Trimming removed 5 bases at V and 0 bases at J, with 22 bases between. CDR3 length: 19 residues. The CDR3 DNA is TGCGCCAGCAGCTCTTTGTTCCGGGGGCCCATGCCGAACACCGGGGAGCTGTTTTTT. Translation gives CASSSLFRGPMPNTGELFF.

This clone was detected only a few times. The CDR3 loop is CASSPTGLGADTQYF. As DNA, the CDR3 is TGTGCCAGCAGTCCGACAGGTCTGGGGGCAGATACGCAGTATTTT. The rearrangement uses TRBV28 and TRBJ2-3, with D possibly being TRBD1 (6 bases). This CDR3 spans 15 amino acids. Trimming removed 5 bases at V and 4 bases at J, with 16 bases between. From germline, CDR1 is MDHEN and CDR2 SYDVKM. Full variable domain (missing parts from reference TRBV28 and TRBJ2-3): DVKVTQSSRYLVKRTGEKVFLECVQDMDHENMFWYRQDPGLGLRLIYFSYDVKMKEKGDIPEGYSVSREKKERFSLILESASTNQTSMYLCASSPTGLGADTQYFGPGTRLTVL.

This clone came up once. The chain has TRBV6-5 and TRBJ1-5; D is undetermined. CDR1 MNHEY and CDR2 SVGAGI come from the germline V gene. Trimming pared 5 bases from V and 5 bases from J, leaving 16 bases between. The CDR3 extends over 15 amino acids. In DNA form, the CDR3 reads TGTGCCAGCAGTAGGTCCCTCTTCGACTATCAGCCCCAGCATTTT. As protein: CASSRSLFDYQPQHF.

The chain recombines TRBV7-3 with TRBJ1-6; no clear D. V was shortened by 5 bases and J by 5 bases, with 13 bases between the two germline ends. Germline-derived CDR1 and CDR2 are SGHTA and FQGTGA. The CDR3 totals 15 residues. The CDR3 reads CASSRDRAHNSPLHF. CDR3 sequence (DNA): TGTGCCAGCAGCAGAGACCGGGCCCATAATTCACCCCTCCACTTT.

The CDR3 DNA reads as TGTGCCAGCAGCGTTTTGGGTGGCTACACCTTC. This sequence encodes CASSVLGGYTF. The chain employs TRBV7-9 and TRBJ1-2; D remains ambiguous. Germline V gives CDR1 SEHNR, CDR2 FQNEAQ (reference sequence). CDR3 length: 11 residues. V was shortened by 5 bases and J by 7 bases, with 8 bases between the two germline ends. Full variable domain (missing parts from reference TRBV7-9 and TRBJ1-2): DTGVSQNPRHKITKRGQNVTFRCDPISEHNRLYWYRQTLGQGPEFLTYFQNEAQLEKSRLLSDRFSAERPKGSFSTLEIQRTEQGDSAMYLCASSVLGGYTFGSGTRLTVV.

This chain joins TRBV30 and TRBJ1-6, with D hard to call. Trimming pared 0 bases from V and 9 bases from J, leaving 9 bases between. CDR3 length equals 13 residues. From germline, CDR1 is GTSNPN and CDR2 SVGIG (reference sequence). CDR3 region: CAWSVVGSSPLHF. The CDR3 DNA sequence: TGTGCCTGGAGTGTTGTTGGGAGTTCACCCCTCCACTTT.

V gene TRBV7-2 combines with J gene TRBJ1-3; 10 bases align to TRBD1. The CDR3 loop spans 17 amino acids. Trimming removed 2 bases from V and 0 bases from J; junction bases left unmatched: 4. Germline CDR1 reads SGHTA; CDR2 reads FQGNSA. The CDR3 reads CASSLIGTGVSGNTIYF. CDR3 nucleotide sequence: TGTGCCAGCAGCTTAATCGGGACAGGGGTCTCTGGAAACACCATATATTTT.

This chain joins TRBV19 and TRBJ1-5; 9 bases match TRBD1. The CDR3 totals 16 residues. Germline CDR1 and CDR2: LNHDA and SQIVND (reference sequence). Trimming cost V 4 bases and J 5 bases; bases outside gene matches: 9. The CDR3 DNA is TGTGCCAGTAGTAGGGGACCGGGACAGGGACATCAGCCCCAGCATTTT. This sequence encodes CASSRGPGQGHQPQHF.

The V call is TRBV30, the J call TRBJ1-1; no definite D call. The CDR3 spans 15 residues. CDR1 and CDR2 from the germline V gene are GTSNPN and SVGIG (reference sequence). Trimming stripped 3 bases from V and 0 bases from J, with 14 bases between. This CDR3 reads CAWSSLGRLNTEAFF. Here the CDR3 DNA reads TGTGCCTGGAGCTCGTTAGGCAGGTTGAACACTGAAGCTTTCTTT. The whole variable domain, remainder taken from reference TRBV30 and TRBJ1-1, is SQTIHQWPATLVQPVGSPLSLECTVEGTSNPNLYWYRQAAGRGLQLLFYSVGIGQISSEVPQNLSASRPQDRQFILSSKKLLLSDSGFYLCAWSSLGRLNTEAFFGQGTRLTVV.

This clone came up once. The chain joins TRBV28 to TRBJ2-7, with a weak D call TRBD1 (5 bases). Trimming stripped 3 bases from V and 2 bases from J, with 11 bases between. Germline loops: CDR1 MDHEN, CDR2 SYDVKM. This CDR3 has 14 residues. As DNA, the CDR3 is TGTGCCAGCAGTTTCGCGGACATCCCCTACGAGCAGTACTTC. Its translation is CASSFADIPYEQYF.

The chain is built from TRBV30 and TRBJ1-5, with D unclear. V shed 2 bases and J shed 4 bases, with 9 bases lying between them. The germline V gene encodes CDR1 GTSNPN and CDR2 SVGIG (reference sequence). This CDR3 spans 13 amino acids. CDR3 DNA sequence: TGTGCCTGGAGTCTAAACCAAAATCAGCCCCAGCATTTT. Protein sequence: CAWSLNQNQPQHF.

The gene calls are TRBV19 and TRBJ2-1, with no clear D. Looked up from germline, CDR1 is LNHDA and CDR2 is SQIVND (reference sequence). The V end was cut by 5 bases, the J end by 0 bases, with 11 bases between. This CDR3 region has 15 residues. As DNA, the CDR3 is TGTGCCAGTAGTTTTGACGGTACCTCCTACAATGAGCAGTTCTTC. This sequence encodes CASSFDGTSYNEQFF.

This chain joins TRBV28 and TRBJ2-7; possibly TRBD1 for D (6 bases). V was pared by 6 bases and J by 9 bases, with 15 bases between. In germline, CDR1 is MDHEN, CDR2 SYDVKM. This CDR3 has 12 amino acids. CDR3 sequence reads: CASSHGQRGQYF. CDR3 coding DNA: TGTGCCAGCAGCCATGGACAGAGGGGGCAGTACTTC.

The chain couples TRBV7-2 to TRBJ1-5, with D possibly being TRBD1 (6 bases). CDR3 length: 15 amino acids. Germline values: CDR1 SGHTA, CDR2 FQGNSA. The germline V and J ends were trimmed by 5 bases and 2 bases, with 13 bases remaining between them. CDR3 DNA: TGTGCCAGCAGCCCCCGACAGGTGGGCAATCAGCCCCAGCATTTT. As protein: CASSPRQVGNQPQHF. The whole variable domain, remainder taken from reference TRBV7-2 and TRBJ1-5, is GAGVSQSPSNKVTEKGKDVELRCDPISGHTALYWYRQSLGQGLEFLIYFQGNSAPDKSGLPSDRFSAERTGGSVSTLTIQRTQQEDSAVYLCASSPRQVGNQPQHFGDGTRLSIL.

This clone has just a few counts. The junction does not match germline at one end; this may be a read error. The chain has TRBV6-1 and TRBJ1-5; 8 bases map to TRBD1. The germline V gene encodes CDR1 MNHNS and CDR2 SASEGT. CDR3 length: 14 residues. The CDR3 nucleotides read TGTGCCATTTCGACAGGGGATAGCTATCAGCCCCAGCATTTT. Amino acid sequence: CAISTGDSYQPQHF.

V and J are TRBV2 and TRBJ2-7; maybe TRBD2 (6 bases). This CDR3 spans 16 amino acids. Germline loops: CDR1 SNHLY, CDR2 FYNNEI. Trimming left V 1 base short and J 4 bases short, with 17 bases between. The CDR3 is CASSEVDGPRGYEQYF. CDR3 DNA: TGTGCCAGCAGTGAAGTGGATGGGCCTCGGGGGTACGAGCAGTACTTC.

The genes are TRBV6-5 and TRBJ1-2; D ambiguous. The CDR3 runs 15 residues. Trimming took 6 bases from V and 1 from J, leaving 15 bases between them. Per the germline V gene, CDR1 is MNHEY and CDR2 is SVGAGI. The CDR3 here is CASSSLMRFNYGYTF. CDR3 nucleotide sequence: TGTGCCAGCAGCTCACTGATGAGGTTTAACTATGGCTACACCTTC.

This chain uses TRBV10-1 with TRBJ1-2; 12 positions agree with TRBD1. The V and J ends lost 9 bases and 1 base, in that order; junction bases with no gene match: 6. Per germline, CDR1 WNHNN and CDR2 SYGVQD (reference sequence). The CDR3 is 15 amino acids. CDR3 DNA: TGCGCCAGAACCGGGACAGGGGGCGGTAACTATGGCTACACCTTC. This sequence encodes CARTGTGGGNYGYTF.

This sequence joins TRBV19 and TRBJ1-5; D gene uncertain. Trimming took 5 bases from V and 0 from J, leaving 17 bases between them. This CDR3 has 17 amino acids. Germline-derived CDR1 and CDR2 are LNHDA and SQIVND (reference sequence). This chain's CDR3 is CASSPRTLIYSNQPQHF. The CDR3 DNA sequence: TGTGCCAGTAGTCCTCGGACCCTGATTTATAGCAATCAGCCCCAGCATTTT.